The 20 T cell receptor beta chains presented below share a single source sample, sequenced in a study of T cell clonotyping in hematopoietic cell transplantation. Data came from immunoSEQ multiplex PCR; TCRdb stores just in-frame clones and leaves some out. This table holds about 4,200 clones, approximately 20% found once. The source was peripheral blood mononuclear cells, collected 30 days after allogeneic stem cell transplant. All receptors come from a male patient aged 45-59 years who had an allogeneic stem cell transplant from a related donor, so the T cells may come from the graft donor. Some clones in this sample may be carry-over from other donors' samples.

The chain joins TRBV30 to TRBJ2-6; no definite D call. Trimming took off 1 base at V and 6 bases at J, with 1 base between the two ends. The CDR3 contains 11 residues. Per germline, CDR1 GTSNPN and CDR2 SVGIG (reference sequence). The CDR3 DNA follows: TGTGCCTGGAGTGAGGCCAACGTCCTGACTTTC. It yields the protein CAWSEANVLTF.

The chain links TRBV25-1 to TRBJ1-4; possible D gene TRBD1, 5 bases. The CDR3 spans 15 residues. The V end lost 3 bases, the J end lost 3 bases, and 11 bases lay between the germline ends. In germline, CDR1 is MGHDK, CDR2 SYGVNS. The CDR3 loop reads CASSDLGAANEKLFF. In DNA form, the CDR3 reads TGTGCCAGCAGTGACCTCGGGGCGGCTAATGAAAAACTGTTTTTT.

By share, this clone counts as medium-sized. The chain combines TRBV6-7 with TRBJ2-7; D ambiguous. TRBV6-7 is labeled an ORF, and its function is uncertain. V lost 0 bases and J 3 bases, leaving 18 bases between the germline ends. The CDR3 is 17 residues long. CDR3 sequence: CASSYSETRELDYEQYF. CDR3 bases: TGTGCCAGCAGTTACTCGGAGACTCGCGAACTCGACTACGAGCAGTACTTC.

This clone occurred a few times. V is TRBV6-5 and J is TRBJ2-2; 10 nucleotides match TRBD2. The CDR3 runs 15 residues. Trimming cost V 2 bases and J 7 bases; bases outside gene matches: 4. Germline-derived CDR1 and CDR2 are MNHEY and SVGAGI. DNA for the CDR3: TGTGCCAGCAGTTACGCGGGGACTAGCGTCGGGGAGCTGTTTTTT. Its translation is CASSYAGTSVGELFF.

This clone occurred a few times. The chain recombines TRBV30 with TRBJ1-6; D might be TRBD1 (5 bases). CDR3 length equals 15 residues. Germline values: CDR1 GTSNPN, CDR2 SVGIG (reference sequence). The V gene lost 5 bases and the J gene lost 9 bases, with 20 bases spanning the gap. The CDR3 loop reads CAWGGGRDGSSPLHF. CDR3 bases: TGTGCCTGGGGGGGAGGCAGGGATGGGAGTTCACCCCTCCACTTT.

This clone was seen a handful of times. The V gene is TRBV4-2, the J gene TRBJ2-1; no clear D. The CDR3 has 14 amino acids. The germline V and J ends were trimmed by 4 bases and 5 bases, with 12 bases remaining between them. Per germline, CDR1 LGHNA and CDR2 YNFKEQ. DNA of the CDR3: TGTGCCAGCAGCCGCATGAGTGGGGACAATGAGCAGTTCTTC. Its protein is CASSRMSGDNEQFF.

This clone appeared a few times. The genes are TRBV30 and TRBJ1-3; D is uncertain. The germline CDR1 and CDR2 sequences are GTSNPN and SVGIG (reference sequence). The CDR3 is made up of 11 amino acids. The V end was cut by 1 base, the J end by 7 bases, with 5 bases between. The CDR3 sequence is CAWSDENTIYF. The CDR3 nucleotides read TGTGCCTGGAGTGATGAGAACACCATATATTTT. Variable domain in full (rest from reference TRBV30 and TRBJ1-3): SQTIHQWPATLVQPVGSPLSLECTVEGTSNPNLYWYRQAAGRGLQLLFYSVGIGQISSEVPQNLSASRPQDRQFILSSKKLLLSDSGFYLCAWSDENTIYFGEGSWLTVV.

Judged by abundance, this clone is medium-sized. This chain connects TRBV29-1 to TRBJ1-1, with D maybe TRBD1 (5 bases). Germline V gene data show CDR1 as SQVTM and CDR2 as ANQGSEA. CDR3 length equals 15 residues. Between the trimmed V and J ends, which lost 7 bases and 1 base, there was a span of 19 bases. For the CDR3, the DNA is TGCAGCGCCGAGGGCAGGGAAGATGGGAACACTGAAGCTTTCTTT. Protein: CSAEGREDGNTEAFF.

This chain connects TRBV30 to TRBJ2-7; the D gene is possibly TRBD1 (5 bases). The CDR3 runs 14 residues. The V end was cut by 0 bases, the J end by 7 bases, with 16 bases between. Looked up from germline, CDR1 is GTSNPN and CDR2 is SVGIG (reference sequence). The CDR3 DNA is TGTGCCTGGAGTGTCCGGCGTCAGGGTCAGGAGCAGTACTTC. Encoded protein: CAWSVRRQGQEQYF.

The chain links TRBV30 to TRBJ2-5; D gene uncertain. The CDR3 consists of 13 residues. Trimming cost V 3 bases and J 1 base, with 9 bases left between them. The germline V gene has CDR1 GTSNPN and CDR2 SVGIG (reference sequence). The CDR3 sequence is CAWRWAAQETQYF. The CDR3 DNA sequence: TGTGCCTGGAGGTGGGCAGCCCAAGAGACCCAGTACTTC.

This chain links TRBV30 with TRBJ1-2, with a tentative D call TRBD1 (6 bases). With 1 base removed from V and 0 bases from J, the gap between germline ends came to 15 bases. The CDR3 is 16 residues long. CDR1 and CDR2 (germline): GTSNPN, SVGIG (reference sequence). DNA of the CDR3: TGTGCCTGGAGTGAAGGCGGGACACATACTAACTATGGCTACACCTTC. Translated, it gives CAWSEGGTHTNYGYTF.

The chain carries TRBV30 and TRBJ1-2; D gene ambiguous. The CDR3 is 13 amino acids. V lost 0 bases and J 2 bases, leaving 7 bases between the germline ends. Germline V CDR1 and CDR2: GTSNPN, SVGIG (reference sequence). The DNA of the CDR3 is TGTGCCTGGAGTGTACGGGAAAACTATGGCTACACCTTC. It encodes CAWSVRENYGYTF.

The sample holds a few counts of this clone. The gene calls are TRBV30 and TRBJ1-1; the D gene is possibly TRBD1 (6 bases). Trimming stripped 0 bases from V and 3 bases from J, with 11 bases between. The CDR3 length is 14 residues. Germline CDR1 is GTSNPN and CDR2 is SVGIG (reference sequence). DNA for the CDR3: TGTGCCTGGAGTGTCGGACAGATTGACACTGAAGCTTTCTTT. Residues: CAWSVGQIDTEAFF.

V is TRBV30 and J is TRBJ1-1; D may be TRBD1 (5 bases). CDR3 length equals 14 residues. Germline CDR1 reads GTSNPN; CDR2 reads SVGIG (reference sequence). V shed 4 bases and J shed 2 bases, with 14 bases lying between them. The CDR3 loop is CAWTAFGGNTEAFF. The DNA of the CDR3 is TGTGCCTGGACTGCCTTTGGGGGTAACACTGAAGCTTTCTTT.

This clone was observed a few times. This rearrangement joins TRBV4-3 to TRBJ2-5; TRBD2 is a possible D gene (6 bases). The CDR3 extends over 15 amino acids. Germline lookup yields CDR1 LGHNA and CDR2 YSLEER. The ends were cut back, 0 bases at V and 5 bases at J, with 13 bases in the middle. CDR3 DNA sequence: TGCGCCAGCAGCCAAGATCTCAGGGAGGAGGAGACCCAGTACTTC. Translation gives CASSQDLREEETQYF.

This chain uses TRBV6-5 with TRBJ1-2; no definite D call. Trimming cost V 2 bases and J 8 bases, with 12 bases left between them. The CDR3 has 13 amino acids. CDR1 and CDR2 (germline): MNHEY, SVGAGI. CDR3 bases: TGTGCCAGCAGTTACCCCGGACTAGCCGGCTACACCTTC. Its translation is CASSYPGLAGYTF.

In this sample, this clone turned up a few times. The chain is built from TRBV30 and TRBJ2-1, with TRBD2 identical over 7 bases. Germline assignment: CDR1 GTSNPN and CDR2 SVGIG (reference sequence). The V segment lost 5 bases and the J segment 9 bases; nucleotides outside the gene matches: 7. This CDR3 spans 12 amino acids. CDR3 nucleotide sequence: TGTGCCTGGGGCGGGACTACGCGTGAGCAGTTCTTC. Its translation is CAWGGTTREQFF.

V and J are TRBV30 and TRBJ2-7, with 8 bases that match TRBD1. The CDR3 runs 12 residues. CDR1 is GTSNPN and CDR2 is SVGIG in the germline V gene (reference sequence). J lost 12 bases, V lost 4 bases, and 11 bases had no gene match. CDR3 protein: CAWTSGTGQGYF. The CDR3 nucleotides read TGTGCCTGGACCTCGGGGACAGGCCAGGGGTACTTC.

This clone has just a few counts. The chain is built from TRBV9 and TRBJ2-3, with D perhaps TRBD1 (6 bases). Trimming removed 4 bases at V and 6 bases at J, with 18 bases between. The CDR3 totals 15 residues. The germline gives CDR1 SGDLS, CDR2 YYNGEE. CDR3: CASSLTGSHLDTQYF. For the CDR3, the DNA is TGTGCCAGCAGCCTGACAGGCTCACACTTGGATACGCAGTATTTT.

V and J are TRBV5-4 and TRBJ2-7, with D perhaps being TRBD1 or TRBD2 (5 bases each). Deletions cut 5 bases from V and 0 bases from J, with 9 bases between. CDR3 size: 13 residues. Per germline, CDR1 SGHNT and CDR2 YYREEE (reference sequence). CDR3 sequence (DNA): TGTGCCAGCAGTTGGGACGGCTCCTACGAGCAGTACTTC. It is translated as CASSWDGSYEQYF. Full variable domain (remainder filled in from reference TRBV5-4 and TRBJ2-7): ETGVTQSPTHLIKTRGQQVTLRCSSQSGHNTVSWYQQALGQGPQFIFQYYREEENGRGNFPPRFSGLQFPNYSSELNVNALELDDSALYLCASSWDGSYEQYFGPGTRLTVT.